Described below is a single TCR beta chain sequence and its context. Germline V lookup: CDR1 MDHEN, CDR2 SYDVKM. The CDR3 runs 16 residues. Trimming pared 3 bases from V and 1 base from J, leaving 15 bases between. The data were obtained in a study of shared T cell receptors in the human thymus. The table came from immunoSEQ multiplex PCR; TCRdb's copy has only in-frame clones and leaves some out. Here the sample spans approximately 490,000 clones, more than 75% being singletons. The same sample was also used in a study of human thymus T cells. That study adds: Thymus tissue for the work was resected from patients undergoing corrective heart surgery. Related reports documented highly overlapping thymic repertoires among unrelated individuals.

The V and J genes are TRBV28 and TRBJ1-1, with no clear D. This TCR derives from a boy in the first two years of life with a congenital heart defect. The sequencing input was thymocytes. CDR3 coding DNA: TGTGCCAGCAGTTTGAGGGCGAGGAGTCCGAACACTGAAGCTTTCTTT. Amino acid sequence: CASSLRARSPNTEAFF.